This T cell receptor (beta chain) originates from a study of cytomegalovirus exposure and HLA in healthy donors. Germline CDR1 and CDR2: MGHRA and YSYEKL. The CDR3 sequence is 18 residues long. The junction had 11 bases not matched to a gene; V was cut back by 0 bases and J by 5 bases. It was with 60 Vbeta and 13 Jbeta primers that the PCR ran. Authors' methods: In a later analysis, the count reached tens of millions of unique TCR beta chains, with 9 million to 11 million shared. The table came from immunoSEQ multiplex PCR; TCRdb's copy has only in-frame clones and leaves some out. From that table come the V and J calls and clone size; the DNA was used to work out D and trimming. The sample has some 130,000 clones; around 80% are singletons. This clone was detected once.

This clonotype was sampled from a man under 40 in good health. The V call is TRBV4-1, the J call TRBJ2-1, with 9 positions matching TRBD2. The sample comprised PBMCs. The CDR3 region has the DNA TGCGCCAGCAGCCAAGACCCCCGACTAGCGGAATTTAACAATGAGCAGTTCTTC. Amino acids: CASSQDPRLAEFNNEQFF.